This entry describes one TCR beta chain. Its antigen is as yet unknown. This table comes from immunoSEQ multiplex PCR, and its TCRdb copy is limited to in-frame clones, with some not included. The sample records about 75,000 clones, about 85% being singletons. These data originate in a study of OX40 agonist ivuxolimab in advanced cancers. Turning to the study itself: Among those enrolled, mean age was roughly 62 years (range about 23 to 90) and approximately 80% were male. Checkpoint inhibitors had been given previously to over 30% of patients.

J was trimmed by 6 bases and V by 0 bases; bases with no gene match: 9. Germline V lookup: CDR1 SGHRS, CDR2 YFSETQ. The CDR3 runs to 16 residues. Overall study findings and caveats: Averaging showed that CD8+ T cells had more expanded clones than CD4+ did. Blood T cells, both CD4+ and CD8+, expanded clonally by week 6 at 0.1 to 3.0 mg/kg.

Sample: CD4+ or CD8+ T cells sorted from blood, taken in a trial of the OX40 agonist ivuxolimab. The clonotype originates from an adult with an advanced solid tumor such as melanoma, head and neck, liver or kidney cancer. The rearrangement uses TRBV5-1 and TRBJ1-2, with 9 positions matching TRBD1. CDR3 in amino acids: CASSLGDREGSDGYTF. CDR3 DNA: TGCGCCAGCAGCTTGGGGGACAGGGAGGGTTCGGATGGCTACACCTTC.